This T cell receptor beta chain was retrieved from a study of blood T cell repertoires in COVID-19. Turning to the study itself: Spain, Italy and the United States supplied samples that represented acute and convalescent COVID-19. T cells, B-cell-depleted T cells, or PBMCs supplied cDNA or gDNA.

The table came from immunoSEQ multiplex PCR; TCRdb's copy has only in-frame clones and leaves some out. Altogether about 67,000 clones are present, around nine tenths being singletons, with the ten largest covering approximately 19%. The sequence was obtained from a woman of 80 years or more with acute or convalescent COVID-19. Sequenced input: peripheral blood.

CDR3 sequence reads: CASSSRMTGPNSPLHF. The CDR3 DNA reads TGTGCCAGCAGCTCACGGATGACAGGGCCGAATTCACCCCTCCACTTT. The chain recombines TRBV11-2 with TRBJ1-6; 7 bases map to TRBD1. With 4 bases clipped from V and 7 bases from J, the junction kept 10 bases outside the gene matches. In germline, CDR1 is SGHAT, CDR2 FQNNGV. CDR3 length equals 16 residues.